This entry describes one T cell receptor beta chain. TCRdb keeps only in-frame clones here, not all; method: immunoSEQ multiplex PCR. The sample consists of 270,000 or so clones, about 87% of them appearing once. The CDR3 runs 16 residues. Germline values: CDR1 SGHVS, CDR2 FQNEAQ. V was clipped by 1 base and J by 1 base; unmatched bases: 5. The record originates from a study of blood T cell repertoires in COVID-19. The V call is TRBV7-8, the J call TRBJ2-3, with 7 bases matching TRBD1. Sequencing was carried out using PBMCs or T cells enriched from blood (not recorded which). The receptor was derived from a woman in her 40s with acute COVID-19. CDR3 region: CASSLGGGRGTDTQYF. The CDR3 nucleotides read TGTGCCAGCAGCTTAGGAGGGGGCAGGGGCACAGATACGCAGTATTTT.